These 18 T cell receptor beta chains were sequenced from one sample in a study of T cell changes during pregnancy in multiple sclerosis. Sequencing was performed with immunoSEQ multiplex PCR; in TCRdb, only in-frame clones are kept and a portion is missing. The sample carries 40,000 or so clones, 90% to 95% recorded once. The sample in question was CD8+ T cells from peripheral blood mononuclear cells, obtained in the third trimester of pregnancy. The source is a female donor with multiple sclerosis, enrolled in a pregnancy study.

This chain connects TRBV13 to TRBJ2-1, with 7 bases lining up with TRBD1. The CDR3 runs to 15 residues. With V trimmed by 3 bases and J by 0 bases, 2 bases remained unmatched. CDR1 is PRHDT and CDR2 is FYEKMQ in the germline V gene (reference sequence). CDR3 amino acids: CASSFRGSSYNEQFF. Written as DNA, the CDR3 is TGTGCCAGCAGCTTCAGGGGGAGCTCCTACAATGAGCAGTTCTTC. The complete variable domain, with remaining parts taken from reference TRBV13 and TRBJ2-1, reads AAGVIQSPRHLIKEKRETATLKCYPIPRHDTVYWYQQGPGQDPQFLISFYEKMQSDKGSIPDRFSAQQFSDYHSELNMSSLELGDSALYFCASSFRGSSYNEQFFGPGTRLTVL.

The genes are TRBV27 and TRBJ2-1; TRBD2 matches 10 bases. The CDR3 has 14 residues. CDR1 and CDR2 from the germline V gene are MNHEY and SMNVEV (reference sequence). The V segment lost 6 bases and the J segment 3 bases; nucleotides outside the gene matches: 2. The CDR3 loop reads CASSGTSDYNEQFF. Written as DNA, the CDR3 is TGTGCCAGCAGCGGGACTAGCGACTACAATGAGCAGTTCTTC.

This clone was observed a single time. The chain couples TRBV27 to TRBJ2-2; possibly TRBD1 for D (6 bases). With 4 bases removed from V and 5 bases from J, the gap between germline ends came to 11 bases. Germline V CDR1 and CDR2: MNHEY, SMNVEV (reference sequence). CDR3 length: 14 residues. CDR3 in amino acids: CASSSTGGTGELFF. CDR3 sequence (DNA): TGTGCCAGCAGTTCGACAGGTGGGACCGGGGAGCTGTTTTTT.

The V call is TRBV28, the J call TRBJ2-7; tentative D call: TRBD2 (7 bases). CDR1 is MDHEN and CDR2 is SYDVKM in the germline V gene. Trimming removed 2 bases at V and 1 base at J, with 27 bases between. The CDR3 length is 20 residues. The CDR3 here is CASSLVALASPRGGSYEQYF. The DNA for the CDR3 is TGTGCCAGCAGTTTAGTCGCGTTGGCCTCGCCCAGGGGAGGGTCCTACGAGCAGTACTTC.

The sample holds one count of this clone. The chain is built from TRBV28 and TRBJ2-2, with a possible D match to TRBD1 (5 bases). There are 14 residues in the CDR3. The V end was cut by 3 bases, the J end by 5 bases, with 10 bases between. Germline lookup yields CDR1 MDHEN and CDR2 SYDVKM. The CDR3 protein is CASSFSGHTGELFF. CDR3 nucleotide sequence: TGTGCCAGCAGTTTTTCAGGGCATACCGGGGAGCTGTTTTTT. Drawing the rest from reference TRBV28 and TRBJ2-2, the complete variable domain is DVKVTQSSRYLVKRTGEKVFLECVQDMDHENMFWYRQDPGLGLRLIYFSYDVKMKEKGDIPEGYSVSREKKERFSLILESASTNQTSMYLCASSFSGHTGELFFGEGSRLTVL.

This chain links TRBV5-4 with TRBJ1-2; D may be TRBD1 (5 bases). The CDR3 contains 14 residues. CDR1 and CDR2 from the germline V gene are SGHNT and YYREEE (reference sequence). The V end was cut by 1 base, the J end by 8 bases, with 15 bases between. CDR3 residues: CASSLQAGQPGYTF. The DNA of the CDR3 is TGTGCCAGCAGCTTGCAGGCAGGGCAACCAGGCTACACCTTC.

The chain has TRBV19 and TRBJ2-7, with a tentative D call TRBD2 (6 bases). This CDR3 is 14 amino acids long. Germline V gene data show CDR1 as LNHDA and CDR2 as SQIVND (reference sequence). Trimming took 5 bases from V and 0 from J, leaving 11 bases between them. The CDR3 loop is CASSASAGSYEQYF. The CDR3 region has the DNA TGTGCCAGTAGTGCTAGCGCTGGCTCCTACGAGCAGTACTTC. Full variable domain (rest looked up from reference TRBV19 and TRBJ2-7): DGGITQSPKYLFRKEGQNVTLSCEQNLNHDAMYWYRQDPGQGLRLIYYSQIVNDFQKGDIAEGYSVSREKKESFPLTVTSAQKNPTAFYLCASSASAGSYEQYFGPGTRLTVT.

The chain has TRBV5-8 and TRBJ2-3, with TRBD2 matching over 8 bases. The germline V gene encodes CDR1 SGHTS and CDR2 YDEGEE. There are 16 residues in the CDR3. V lost 5 bases and J lost 6; bases outside the gene matches: 14. CDR3 sequence: CASRMVAGTSRDTQYF. The CDR3 nucleotides are TGTGCCAGCAGAATGGTAGCGGGAACTTCGCGGGATACGCAGTATTTT.

V and J are TRBV2 and TRBJ1-2; TRBD1 might be the D (6 bases). Trimming left V 1 base short and J 8 bases short, with 11 bases between. The germline V gene has CDR1 SNHLY and CDR2 FYNNEI. The CDR3 is 13 amino acids. CDR3 DNA sequence: TGTGCCAGCAGTGAAGGCAGGGGCGGCGGCTACACCTTC. This codes for CASSEGRGGGYTF. The full variable domain, with the rest looked up from reference TRBV2 and TRBJ1-2, is EPEVTQTPSHQVTQMGQEVILRCVPISNHLYFYWYRQILGQKVEFLVSFYNNEISEKSEIFDDQFSVERPDGSNFTLKIRSTKLEDSAMYFCASSEGRGGGYTFGSGTRLTVV.

This clone was seen once. The J gene is TRBJ1-4, the V gene TRBV6-6, with D perhaps TRBD1 (5 bases). Germline V CDR1 and CDR2: MNHNY, SVGAGI (reference sequence). Trimming pared 9 bases from V and 0 bases from J, leaving 17 bases between. The CDR3 is made up of 16 amino acids. The DNA for the CDR3 is TGTGCCAGTTGGGGGGGTCCTCAAGCAACTAATGAAAAACTGTTTTTT. Translating gives CASWGGPQATNEKLFF.

For the CDR3, the DNA is TGTGCCAGCAGCTACTCCTCTTACGAGCAGTACTTC. This encodes CASSYSSYEQYF. The V gene is TRBV7-9, the J gene TRBJ2-7; D uncertain. This CDR3 region has 12 residues. The germline CDR1 and CDR2 sequences are SEHNR and FQNEAQ (reference sequence). The V end was cut by 4 bases, the J end by 4 bases, with 8 bases between.

The chain joins TRBV6-5 to TRBJ2-7; 10 positions match TRBD2. The V segment lost 2 bases and the J segment 4 bases; nucleotides outside the gene matches: 5. Germline CDR1 and CDR2: MNHEY and SVGAGI. The CDR3 covers 15 residues. In DNA, the CDR3 is TGTGCCAGCAGTTACAGCGGACTAGCGGATTACGAGCAGTACTTC. Its translation is CASSYSGLADYEQYF.

This chain connects TRBV7-9 to TRBJ2-1; no clear D gene. The CDR3 has 10 amino acids. V dropped 7 bases and J dropped 5 bases, with 3 bases sitting between them. The germline V gene encodes CDR1 SEHNR and CDR2 FQNEAQ (reference sequence). The CDR3 is CASTNNEQFF. CDR3 coding DNA: TGTGCCAGCACTAACAATGAGCAGTTCTTC.

This chain uses TRBV9 with TRBJ2-1, with 8 bases matching TRBD2. The germline CDR1 and CDR2 sequences are SGDLS and YYNGEE. J gave up 8 bases and V 4 bases, and 8 bases lay outside the gene matches. This CDR3 is built from 14 residues. The CDR3 sequence: CASSTAGGRDEQFF. The CDR3 DNA sequence: TGTGCCAGCAGCACTGCGGGAGGTAGAGATGAGCAGTTCTTC.

The chain carries TRBV30 and TRBJ1-2; 7 bases fit TRBD1. J gave up 8 bases and V 5 bases, and 17 bases lay outside the gene matches. This CDR3 region has 15 residues. CDR1 is GTSNPN, CDR2 SVGIG, per germline (reference sequence). CDR3 region: CAWGNDRAAVGGYTF. The DNA of the CDR3 is TGTGCCTGGGGCAACGACAGGGCGGCGGTTGGAGGCTACACCTTC.

The J gene is TRBJ2-7, the V gene TRBV10-2; 9 bases agree with TRBD2. Germline assignment: CDR1 WSHSY and CDR2 SAAADI. The V gene end was trimmed by 2 bases and the J gene end by 3 bases; junction bases not matched to a gene: 5. This CDR3 is built from 15 residues. This CDR3 reads CASSEIVAGVYEQYF. The CDR3, as DNA: TGCGCCAGCAGTGAGATAGTAGCGGGGGTCTACGAGCAGTACTTC.

Only one count was recorded for this clone. This chain joins TRBV30 and TRBJ1-4; no clear D. Germline CDR1 reads GTSNPN; CDR2 reads SVGIG (reference sequence). The CDR3 length is 15 residues. The germline V and J ends were trimmed by 1 base and 8 bases, with 17 bases remaining between them. Here the CDR3 DNA reads TGTGCCTGGAGTGGCGGCGGTAACTCACTAGAAAAACTGTTTTTT. Encoded protein: CAWSGGGNSLEKLFF.

This chain connects TRBV11-2 to TRBJ2-1; the match to TRBD2 covers 9 bases. The V segment lost 2 bases and the J segment 2 bases; nucleotides outside the gene matches: 4. The CDR3 runs to 16 residues. Germline V gene data show CDR1 as SGHAT and CDR2 as FQNNGV. CDR3 amino acids: CASSLTSGSPYNEQFF. The CDR3 region has the DNA TGTGCCAGCAGCTTAACTAGCGGGTCCCCCTACAATGAGCAGTTCTTC.